A single sample gave rise to the 20 T cell receptor beta chains below, sequenced in a study of blood T cells in healthy people across ages (dated by TCRdb to about 2015). The protocol used for the library was 5' RACE. The listed sequencing device is Illumina HiSeq 2500. A second PCR of roughly 6 to 11 cycles was run with a J-beta primer mix and a sample-barcoded 5' primer. TCRdb took the public reads, trimmed them with fastp at Q25, ran MiXCR for clone calling and kept in-frame beta chains. Identical CDR3 protein sequences are pooled into one entry, listed with their most common genes and DNA. Here the sample has around 990,000 distinct CDR3 sequences; about two fifths occur a single time. Of the sample, about an eighth falls within the top ten clones. The sequenced sample consisted of blood. These TCRs come from a man between 18 and 35 years old in good health.

The V call is TRBV15, the J call TRBJ1-2, with D hard to call. Trimming left V 1 base short and J 0 bases short, with 24 bases between. CDR1 and CDR2 (germline): LNHNV, YYDKDF (reference sequence). The CDR3 is 20 residues long. The CDR3 DNA is TGTGCCACCAGCAGAGCCGGAAAGGGCGACACCTGGGATTCTAACTATGGCTACACCTTC. This codes for CATSRAGKGDTWDSNYGYTF.

The chain couples TRBV2 to TRBJ1-5; tentative D call: TRBD1 (6 bases). Germline CDR1 SNHLY, CDR2 FYNNEI. Trimming took 4 bases from V and 3 from J, leaving 13 bases between them. The CDR3 is 15 residues long. CDR3 nucleotide sequence: TGTGCCAGCAGTGCCGGGACACGATACAATCAGCCCCAGCATTTT. It codes for CASSAGTRYNQPQHF.

The gene calls are TRBV20-1 and TRBJ1-4; maybe TRBD1 (6 bases). CDR1 is DFQATT, CDR2 SNEGSKA, per germline (reference sequence). The CDR3 runs 13 residues. Trimming removed 6 bases at V and 2 bases at J, with 10 bases between. The CDR3 nucleotides are TGCAGTGCAACCAGGGGCACTAATGAAAAACTGTTTTTT. Residues: CSATRGTNEKLFF.

This clonotype was counted between two and nine times. The CDR3 is CASSRLNANTEAFF. The CDR3 coding sequence is TGTGCCAGCAGTAGACTGAACGCGAACACTGAAGCTTTCTTT. V is TRBV12-3 or TRBV12-4 and J is TRBJ1-1; no clear D gene. This CDR3 region has 14 residues. Trimming removed 5 bases from V and 1 base from J, with 11 bases in between.

This clonotype has a single count. This chain connects TRBV18 to TRBJ2-7, with unresolved D. Trimming cost V 3 bases and J 7 bases, with 13 bases left between them. Looked up from germline, CDR1 is KGHSH and CDR2 is LQKENI. CDR3 length: 13 residues. CDR3 region: CASSPPNSNEQYF. CDR3 DNA: TGTGCCAGCTCACCTCCCAATTCCAATGAGCAGTACTTC.

The chain is built from TRBV10-3 and TRBJ1-3; perhaps TRBD1 as D (6 bases). Germline values: CDR1 ENHRY, CDR2 SYGVKD. V shed 4 bases and J shed 1 base, with 14 bases lying between them. The CDR3 is 16 amino acids. CDR3 nucleotides: TGTGCCATCAGTGGGTTTCGAGGGGGTTCTGGAAACACCATATATTTT. This translates into CAISGFRGGSGNTIYF.

This sequence joins TRBV27 and TRBJ1-1, with 7 nucleotides matching TRBD1. Looked up from germline, CDR1 is MNHEY and CDR2 is SMNVEV (reference sequence). The junction had 5 bases not matched to a gene; V was cut back by 2 bases and J by 8 bases. The CDR3 sequence is 13 residues long. As DNA, the CDR3 is TGTGCCAGCAGTTTAAAGGGAGGGGGCGAAGCTTTCTTT. Its protein product is CASSLKGGGEAFF.

This clonotype was picked up a small number of times. The rearrangement links TRBV5-1 to TRBJ2-7; 9 nucleotides match TRBD2. J was trimmed by 4 bases and V by 0 bases; bases with no gene match: 5. CDR3 length equals 15 residues. Germline CDR1 is SGHRS and CDR2 is YFSETQ. The CDR3: CASSLVSSGRYEQYF. The CDR3 DNA sequence: TGCGCCAGCAGCTTGGTGAGCAGCGGGAGGTACGAGCAGTACTTC.

This chain uses TRBV20-1 with TRBJ2-3, with TRBD1 matching over 7 bases. V trimming: 0 bases; J trimming: 0 bases; junction bases outside the gene matches: 6. Per germline, CDR1 DFQATT and CDR2 SNEGSKA (reference sequence). The CDR3 sequence is 16 residues long. The CDR3 sequence: CSARDTRTGSTDTQYF. CDR3 in DNA: TGCAGTGCTAGAGATACCCGGACAGGCAGCACAGATACGCAGTATTTT.

This clonotype was observed a few times. The gene calls are TRBV9 and TRBJ2-3; possibly TRBD1 for D (7 bases). V lost 1 base, J lost 2 bases, and 11 bases lay in between. The V gene's germline CDR1 is SGDLS and CDR2 YYNGEE. This CDR3 is 15 amino acids long. The CDR3 DNA reads TGTGCCAGCAGCGTACCAGGGGGGATCACAGATACGCAGTATTTT. This gives the protein CASSVPGGITDTQYF.

This clonotype was detected ten times or more. J is TRBJ1-2 and V is TRBV12-3 or TRBV12-4, with a weak D call TRBD1 (5 bases). The ends were cut back, 6 bases at V and 2 bases at J, with 13 bases in the middle. This CDR3 has 14 amino acids. CDR3 sequence: CASSRSGLNYGYTF. In DNA, the CDR3 is TGTGCCAGCAGCCGCTCAGGGCTCAACTATGGCTACACCTTC.

The gene calls are TRBV20-1 and TRBJ2-5; TRBD2 aligns across 8 bases. With V trimmed by 5 bases and J by 2 bases, 7 bases remained unmatched. The CDR3 consists of 14 residues. The germline V gene encodes CDR1 DFQATT and CDR2 SNEGSKA (reference sequence). CDR3 in amino acids: CSAALAGSQETQYF. The DNA of the CDR3 is TGCAGTGCTGCCTTAGCGGGGAGTCAAGAGACCCAGTACTTC.

The chain is built from TRBV15 and TRBJ1-4; D call uncertain. Trimming cost V 3 bases and J 5 bases, with 13 bases left between them. Germline V gene sequence: CDR1 LNHNV, CDR2 YYDKDF (reference sequence). The CDR3 totals 15 residues. For the CDR3, the DNA is TGTGCCACCAGCAGTGTGAGCGGGGTGAATGAAAAACTGTTTTTT. It codes for CATSSVSGVNEKLFF.

The rearrangement uses TRBV7-9 and TRBJ2-1; the D is unclear. This CDR3 is built from 12 residues. The germline V gene has CDR1 SEHNR and CDR2 FQNEAQ (reference sequence). V lost 8 bases and J lost 6, with 11 bases in between. CDR3 in amino acids: CASHEWSNEQFF. As DNA, the CDR3 is TGTGCCAGCCATGAGTGGAGCAATGAGCAGTTCTTC.

The chain recombines TRBV7-2 with TRBJ1-5, with D maybe TRBD1 (5 bases). With 5 bases removed from V and 0 bases from J, the gap between germline ends came to 11 bases. Per the germline V gene, CDR1 is SGHTA and CDR2 is FQGNSA. The CDR3 totals 15 residues. The chain's CDR3 is CASSTRTSSNQPQHF. The CDR3 coding sequence is TGTGCCAGCAGCACCCGGACAAGTAGCAATCAGCCCCAGCATTTT.

This clonotype was counted many times. The gene calls are TRBV10-3 and TRBJ2-7, with a possible D match to TRBD2 (6 bases). With 10 bases removed from V and 4 bases from J, the gap between germline ends came to 17 bases. This CDR3 contains 13 residues. Germline V gene lookup returns CDR1 ENHRY and CDR2 SYGVKD. CDR3 DNA: TGTGCCAGTGGATTCCGGGAGACATACGAGCAGTACTTC. Encoded protein: CASGFRETYEQYF.

The chain is built from TRBV7-9 and TRBJ1-6; D not resolved. This CDR3 has 12 amino acids. Germline CDR1 SEHNR, CDR2 FQNEAQ (reference sequence). With 1 base removed from V and 10 bases from J, the gap between germline ends came to 5 bases. Written as DNA, the CDR3 is TGTGCCAGCAGCTTAGACGCCTCACCCCTCCACTTT. Protein: CASSLDASPLHF.

The chain carries TRBV24-1 and TRBJ2-3; the D gene is possibly TRBD1 (5 bases). Per the germline V gene, CDR1 is KGHDR and CDR2 is SFDVKD. The V gene lost 4 bases and the J gene lost 1 base, with 14 bases spanning the gap. The CDR3 runs to 16 residues. The CDR3 spells CATSEPKGVGTDTQYF. CDR3 DNA: TGTGCCACCAGTGAGCCGAAAGGGGTCGGCACAGATACGCAGTATTTT.

The J gene is TRBJ2-3, the V gene TRBV13; 11 bases match TRBD1. The CDR3 is 16 residues long. Germline V gene sequence: CDR1 PRHDT, CDR2 FYEKMQ (reference sequence). Unmatched junction bases numbered 9, after V lost 5 bases and J lost 5 bases. CDR3 nucleotides: TGTGCCAGCAGCATCGGACAGGGGGCGTTAGAAGATACGCAGTATTTT. Translated, it gives CASSIGQGALEDTQYF.

This clonotype showed up just a few times. J is TRBJ2-1 and V is TRBV5-5; TRBD1 aligns across 9 bases. This CDR3 region has 14 residues. The J segment lost 15 bases and the V segment lost 5 bases, leaving 15 bases of the junction unmatched. Germline CDR1 and CDR2: SGHKS and YYEKEE (reference sequence). CDR3 bases: TGTGCCAGCAGAACTGGGACAGGGCGGGTCGGTAGGTTCTTC. It specifies CASRTGTGRVGRFF.